Presented here are 5 T cell receptor beta chains from one specimen sequenced in a study of regulatory T cells in long-lasting Graves disease. Library construction for TCR beta used iRepertoire HTBI primers and Arm-PCR of CDR3 regions. TCRdb redid the calling of the multiplex PCR reads with MiXCR, one entry per CDR3 protein. The repertoire holds around 250,000 distinct CDR3 sequences, with approximately 20% as singletons. The time point denotes: newly diagnosed GD, antithyroid drugs for less than 3 months. PBMC RNA was the source of the TCR library. These data are also associated with another study on T cells in Graves' hyperthyroidism and ophthalmopathy.

Sequences were derived from peripheral blood mononuclear cells (PBMCs), sampled at new diagnosis, from a patient treated with antithyroid drugs. The receptors were gathered from a woman in her 30s with Graves disease.

The chain has TRBV5-5 and TRBJ2-1; no clear D gene. Trimming stripped 0 bases from V and 1 base from J, with 11 bases between. Germline V gene sequence: CDR1 SGHKS, CDR2 YYEKEE (reference sequence). The CDR3 consists of 16 residues. The CDR3 region is CASSLGSLFSYNEQFF. Written as DNA, the CDR3 is TGTGCCAGCAGCTTGGGGAGTCTTTTTTCCTACAATGAGCAGTTCTTC.

This clonotype showed up just a few times. The V gene is TRBV7-9, the J gene TRBJ2-1; the D is unclear. Germline V CDR1 and CDR2: SEHNR, FQNEAQ (reference sequence). V lost 2 bases and J 10 bases, leaving 6 bases between the germline ends. The CDR3 is 11 amino acids. As DNA, the CDR3 is TGTGCCAGCAGCTTATTGAGAGAGCAGTTCTTC. It translates to CASSLLREQFF.

This clonotype was detected many times. CDR3 loop: CASSGGGVRGSDTQYF. The CDR3 nucleotides are TGTGCCAGCAGCGGAGGTGGCGTGAGGGGGTCAGATACGCAGTATTTT. This rearrangement joins TRBV7-2 to TRBJ2-3, with D tentatively TRBD1 (6 bases). The V gene lost 5 bases and the J gene lost 4 bases, with 19 bases spanning the gap. The CDR3 is 16 residues long. Looked up from germline, CDR1 is SGHTA and CDR2 is FQGNSA.

This clonotype has a count of ten or more. The chain employs TRBV27 and TRBJ2-7; the D call may be TRBD1 or TRBD2 (7 bases each). This CDR3 spans 13 amino acids. Per the germline V gene, CDR1 is MNHEY and CDR2 is SMNVEV (reference sequence). Trimming cost V 5 bases and J 7 bases, with 15 bases left between them. The CDR3 is CASSQPGGGEQYF. Here the CDR3 DNA reads TGTGCCAGCAGTCAGCCAGGGGGGGGTGAGCAGTACTTC.

The sample holds many counts of this clonotype. The CDR3 DNA is TGTGCCAGCAGTGAATCGGGGAACTATGGCTACACCTTC. Amino acid sequence: CASSESGNYGYTF. The chain recombines TRBV2 with TRBJ1-2; no definite D call. The length of the CDR3 is 13 residues. Germline CDR1 SNHLY, CDR2 FYNNEI. Trimming stripped 2 bases from V and 2 bases from J, with 6 bases between.